In this sample, the clone carrying this TCR beta chain turned up a few times. Its specificity is unknown. The data derive from a study of T-cell reconstitution after alpha-beta-depleted transplantation in children. Study results and limitations: Two months or so post-transplant, alpha-beta T cells reportedly derived from several hundred expanded graft clones. Newly produced T cells mostly provided counts and TCRbeta diversity after one year, as hyperexpanded clones declined. Surviving recipient T cells and thymic progenitors accounted for the high day-60 TCRbeta diversity observed in some patients.

The germline V gene has CDR1 MDHEN and CDR2 SYDVKM. The CDR3 spans 12 residues. V was trimmed by 7 bases and J by 11 bases, leaving 17 bases between them. Preparing the TCRbeta library involved the use of unique molecular identifiers. A single record per CDR3 protein comes from TCRdb applying MiXCR to the PCR reads. The sample has hundreds of thousands of distinct CDR3 sequences, approximately 13% seen once. The material was PBMCs, mostly from graft donor cells, obtained 360 days after TCRalphabeta/CD19-depleted stem cell transplant. The TCR was taken from a male patient between 10 and 17 years old who had a stem cell transplant for acute myeloid leukemia, so the T cells may come from the graft donor. V and J are TRBV28 and TRBJ1-2; possible D gene TRBD1, 5 bases. The CDR3 is CASTWGRVGYTF. The CDR3 DNA sequence: TGTGCCAGCACCTGGGGCAGGGTTGGTTACACCTTC.